Following are 32 T cell receptor beta chains from one sample sequenced in a study of regulatory T cells in long-lasting Graves disease. Time point of the sample: persistent/refractory GD, antithyroid drugs over 5 years with positive TRAb. RNA isolated from PBMCs was used to make the TCR library. The authors built TCR beta libraries using iRepertoire HTBI primers and Arm-PCR of CDR3 regions. TCRdb re-called the multiplex PCR reads through MiXCR, storing one row per CDR3 protein. The sample consists of over 300,000 distinct CDR3 sequences, around 19% of them appearing once. The source was peripheral blood mononuclear cells (PBMCs), collected when the disease was refractory, from a patient treated with antithyroid drugs. These receptors all stem from a female donor with Graves disease.

In its sample, this clonotype was seen many times. V usage is TRBV3-1 and J usage is TRBJ1-6; 8 bases align to TRBD1. After removal of 4 bases from V and 9 bases from J, the junction contained 5 bases not matched to a gene. The CDR3 runs 14 residues. The germline CDR1 and CDR2 sequences are LGHDT and YNNKEL (reference sequence). CDR3 nucleotides: TGTGCCAGCAGCCCGACAGGGGTGACTTCACCCCTCCACTTT. Its translation is CASSPTGVTSPLHF. Drawing the rest from reference TRBV3-1 and TRBJ1-6, the complete variable domain is DTAVSQTPKYLVTQMGNDKSIKCEQNLGHDTMYWYKQDSKKFLKIMFSYNNKELIINETVPNRFSPKSPDKAHLNLHINSLELGDSAVYFCASSPTGVTSPLHFGNGTRLTVT.

This clonotype was recorded many times. This chain uses TRBV19 with TRBJ1-6, with TRBD1 as a possible D gene (6 bases). V was cut by 6 bases and J by 7 bases, with 10 bases left in between. From germline, CDR1 is LNHDA and CDR2 SQIVND (reference sequence). The CDR3 contains 13 residues. CDR3 sequence (DNA): TGTGCCAGTAGGGGGGCGGTCAATTCACCCCTCCACTTT. Translation: CASRGAVNSPLHF.

This clonotype was counted many times. The chain couples TRBV3-1 to TRBJ1-2, with D possibly being TRBD1 (6 bases). Trimming pared 4 bases from V and 7 bases from J, leaving 13 bases between. Germline CDR1 and CDR2: LGHDT and YNNKEL (reference sequence). The CDR3 is 13 residues long. The CDR3 nucleotides read TGTGCCAGCAGCCCAGGGGCGCCCGGTGGCTACACCTTC. It translates to CASSPGAPGGYTF.

In this sample, this clonotype turned up many times. In DNA form, the CDR3 reads TGTGCCAGCAGTTTTGGGGCCGGTGAAAAACTGTTTTTT. This codes for CASSFGAGEKLFF. The chain combines TRBV27 with TRBJ1-4; a weak D match, TRBD1 (5 bases). The V gene's germline CDR1 is MNHEY and CDR2 SMNVEV (reference sequence). The CDR3 consists of 13 residues. The ends were cut back, 3 bases at V and 7 bases at J, with 9 bases in the middle.

This clonotype was counted only a few times. The genes are TRBV2 and TRBJ2-7; no clear D. Trimming took 6 bases from V and 7 from J, leaving 13 bases between them. The CDR3 loop spans 12 amino acids. From germline, CDR1 is SNHLY and CDR2 FYNNEI. CDR3 loop: CASRVASSEQYF. Here the CDR3 DNA reads TGTGCCAGCAGAGTAGCATCGTCGGAGCAGTACTTC.

The V and J genes are TRBV27 and TRBJ1-6; 8 bases fit TRBD1. V gave up 7 bases and J gave up 11 bases; unmatched junction bases: 13. CDR3 length equals 15 residues. Germline V gives CDR1 MNHEY, CDR2 SMNVEV (reference sequence). The CDR3 sequence is CASTPAGTGRAPLHF. The DNA of the CDR3 is TGTGCCAGCACTCCAGCCGGGACAGGAAGAGCACCCCTCCACTTT.

This clonotype was detected ten times or more. The CDR3, as DNA: TGTGCCAGCAGCTTAGGGGACAGGGACCAAGAGACCCAGTACTTC. It yields the protein CASSLGDRDQETQYF. The V call is TRBV7-2, the J call TRBJ2-5; 9 nucleotides agree with TRBD1. Germline values: CDR1 SGHTA, CDR2 FQGNSA. V gave up 1 base and J gave up 0 bases; unmatched junction bases: 0. CDR3 length equals 15 residues.

This clonotype was observed at least ten times. The gene calls are TRBV2 and TRBJ1-1, with D unclear. In germline, CDR1 is SNHLY, CDR2 FYNNEI. The CDR3 consists of 12 residues. Between the trimmed V and J ends, which lost 6 bases and 1 base, there was a span of 6 bases. CDR3 nucleotide sequence: TGTGCCAGCAGGGAGCAGAACACTGAAGCTTTCTTT. Its protein is CASREQNTEAFF. Based on the CDR3 plus reference TRBV2 and TRBJ1-1, the full variable domain is EPEVTQTPSHQVTQMGQEVILRCVPISNHLYFYWYRQILGQKVEFLVSFYNNEISEKSEIFDDQFSVERPDGSNFTLKIRSTKLEDSAMYFCASREQNTEAFFGQGTRLTVV.

With regard to this clonotype: A read error is the likely source, as a far larger clone sits one nucleotide away. This chain connects TRBV3-1 to TRBJ1-1; possibly TRBD1 for D (5 bases). V was pared by 6 bases and J by 1 base, with 15 bases between. The CDR3 loop spans 15 amino acids. The germline CDR1 and CDR2 sequences are LGHDT and YNNKEL (reference sequence). CDR3 residues: CASRPTRGSNTEAFF. The CDR3 DNA is TGTGCCAGCAGGCCCACAAGGGGCTCGAACACTGAAGCTTTCTTT. Together with reference TRBV3-1 and TRBJ1-1, the CDR3 gives the full variable domain: DTAVSQTPKYLVTQMGNDKSIKCEQNLGHDTMYWYKQDSKKFLKIMFSYNNKELIINETVPNRFSPKSPDKAHLNLHINSLELGDSAVYFCASRPTRGSNTEAFFGQGTRLTVV.

This clonotype was seen repeatedly, ten times or more. The chain recombines TRBV3-1 with TRBJ1-1; TRBD1 might be the D (5 bases). Trimming took 0 bases from V and 4 from J, leaving 21 bases between them. Germline loops: CDR1 LGHDT, CDR2 YNNKEL (reference sequence). The CDR3 runs 18 residues. The CDR3 here is CASSQDGGGTRRGTEAFF. Here the CDR3 DNA reads TGTGCCAGCAGCCAAGATGGGGGAGGGACGCGGCGGGGCACTGAAGCTTTCTTT.

The chain combines TRBV10-3 with TRBJ1-5; D is uncertain. Trimming removed 4 bases from V and 4 bases from J, with 5 bases in between. Per germline, CDR1 ENHRY and CDR2 SYGVKD. The CDR3 runs 12 residues. DNA of the CDR3: TGTGCCATCAGTGGGGGAAATCAGCCCCAGCATTTT. Its protein product is CAISGGNQPQHF.

The CDR3 DNA reads as TGTGCCAGCAGTTTCTTGATGGGTAGCGGGAGGAGGGGTCTCACGGGAAATGAGCAGTTCTTC. This translates into CASSFLMGSGRRGLTGNEQFF. This rearrangement joins TRBV28 to TRBJ2-1, with 10 bases aligning to TRBD2. The germline V gene encodes CDR1 MDHEN and CDR2 SYDVKM. Germline trimming cut 3 bases from V and 7 bases from J; bases unmatched to any gene: 24. This CDR3 is built from 21 residues.

There are many counts of this clonotype. The chain uses TRBV10-1 and TRBJ2-4; D possibly matches TRBD1 or TRBD2 (5 bases each). Germline CDR1 is WNHNN and CDR2 is SYGVQD (reference sequence). Trimming cost V 0 bases and J 11 bases, with 17 bases left between them. The CDR3 length is 15 residues. The CDR3 bases are TGCGCCAGCAGTGAGTCTAGGGGACCTGGCCGACTTCAGTACTTC. This gives the protein CASSESRGPGRLQYF.

This clonotype has more than one count but fewer than ten. The chain joins TRBV4-3 to TRBJ1-2; D ambiguous. The CDR3 is 14 residues long. V dropped 0 bases and J dropped 4 bases, with 9 bases sitting between them. Germline lookup yields CDR1 LGHNA and CDR2 YSLEER. The CDR3 loop is CASSQDRAPYGYTF. The DNA of the CDR3 is TGCGCCAGCAGCCAAGATCGGGCACCCTATGGCTACACCTTC.

In its sample, this clonotype was seen a few times. The chain couples TRBV14 to TRBJ2-2, with D perhaps assigned TRBD1 or TRBD2 (5 bases each). Germline CDR1 reads SGHDN; CDR2 reads FVKESK. The CDR3 loop spans 14 amino acids. The V end lost 5 bases, the J end lost 9 bases, and 16 bases lay between the germline ends. Here the CDR3 reads CASSWGRSGRELFF. In nucleotides, the CDR3 is TGTGCCAGCAGCTGGGGACGAAGTGGCCGGGAGCTGTTTTTT.

A note on this clonotype: Being one base from a much bigger clone, this may be a read error. The rearrangement joins TRBV6-1 to TRBJ2-5, with 7 positions matching TRBD2. The CDR3 is 15 residues long. CDR1 and CDR2 from the germline V gene are MNHNS and SASEGT. CDR3 DNA sequence: TGTGCCAGCAGTCCGGGAGGATTTTCGGGAGAGACCCAGTGCTTC. Translated: CASSPGGFSGETQCF.

This clonotype occurred many times. J is TRBJ2-7 and V is TRBV19; weak D call: TRBD2 (5 bases). The V and J ends lost 7 bases and 6 bases respectively, with 10 bases between them. CDR1 LNHDA and CDR2 SQIVND come from the germline V gene (reference sequence). The CDR3 loop spans 11 amino acids. CDR3 protein: CASIPRGEQYF. CDR3 nucleotides: TGTGCCAGTATCCCTCGGGGCGAGCAGTACTTC.

This clonotype was observed at least ten times. This chain uses TRBV12-3 or TRBV12-4 with TRBJ2-7; maybe TRBD1 (6 bases). V lost 3 bases to trimming and J lost 7 bases, with 16 bases between them. This CDR3 region has 14 residues. This chain's CDR3 is CASSFAGAAGEQYF. Here the CDR3 DNA reads TGTGCCAGCAGTTTCGCAGGGGCGGCCGGGGAGCAGTACTTC.

There are many counts of this clonotype. This sequence joins TRBV19 and TRBJ1-5; D might be TRBD1 (5 bases). The CDR3 sequence is 14 residues long. The germline V gene has CDR1 LNHDA and CDR2 SQIVND (reference sequence). Trimming took off 8 bases at V and 0 bases at J, with 11 bases between the two ends. CDR3 nucleotide sequence: TGTGCCAGTGACAGACTCTATAGCAATCAGCCCCAGCATTTT. Translating it yields CASDRLYSNQPQHF.

This clonotype was recorded many times. The V call is TRBV9, the J call TRBJ1-2; TRBD1 matches 7 bases. Germline lookup yields CDR1 SGDLS and CDR2 YYNGEE. J was trimmed by 2 bases and V by 2 bases; bases with no gene match: 6. The CDR3 has 15 residues. The CDR3 region is CASSVTGTANYGYTF. CDR3 in DNA: TGTGCCAGCAGCGTGACCGGGACAGCAAACTATGGCTACACCTTC.

The rearrangement links TRBV7-2 to TRBJ1-1; tentative D call: TRBD1 (5 bases). The CDR3 contains 14 residues. Deletions cut 5 bases from V and 4 bases from J, with 14 bases between. Germline V gives CDR1 SGHTA, CDR2 FQGNSA. This chain's CDR3 is CASSRQGGGTEAFF. The DNA of the CDR3 is TGTGCCAGCAGCCGCCAGGGTGGGGGCACTGAAGCTTTCTTT.

This clonotype was seen repeatedly, ten times or more. V and J are TRBV27 and TRBJ2-7; D possibly uses TRBD1 or TRBD2 (6 bases each). Looked up from germline, CDR1 is MNHEY and CDR2 is SMNVEV (reference sequence). V shed 1 base and J shed 3 bases, with 10 bases lying between them. The CDR3 runs 14 residues. CDR3 sequence (DNA): TGTGCCAGCAGTTTATTCGGGGGCAACTACGAGCAGTACTTC. Its protein product is CASSLFGGNYEQYF.

This clonotype was found many times. This rearrangement joins TRBV13 to TRBJ1-1; no reliable D call. CDR1 PRHDT and CDR2 FYEKMQ come from the germline V gene (reference sequence). This CDR3 contains 15 residues. Between the trimmed V and J ends, which lost 1 base and 3 bases, there was a span of 12 bases. This chain's CDR3 is CASSLEISSYTEAFF. The DNA for the CDR3 is TGTGCCAGCAGCTTAGAGATTTCTTCGTACACTGAAGCTTTCTTT.

The chain employs TRBV12-5 and TRBJ2-7; no firm D call. With 3 bases removed from V and 2 bases from J, the gap between germline ends came to 8 bases. The germline CDR1 and CDR2 sequences are LGHNT and FRNRAP. The CDR3 runs to 13 residues. The CDR3 DNA follows: TGTGCTAGTGGTTTAGGGCAGGCCTACGAGCAGTACTTC. Amino acid sequence: CASGLGQAYEQYF.

This clonotype was observed a handful of times. The chain carries TRBV6-1 and TRBJ2-3; D is possibly TRBD1 or TRBD2 (5 bases each). Deletions cut 7 bases from V and 4 bases from J, with 15 bases between. CDR1 is MNHNS, CDR2 SASEGT, per germline. This CDR3 comprises 14 residues. CDR3 DNA: TGTGCCAGCACTCCTCGGGGCCCAGCAGATACGCAGTATTTT. As protein: CASTPRGPADTQYF.

This clonotype was seen ten or more times. The chain recombines TRBV7-9 with TRBJ2-1; the D is unclear. CDR3 size: 14 residues. V lost 2 bases, J lost 5 bases, and 10 bases lay in between. Germline V gene lookup returns CDR1 SEHNR and CDR2 FQNEAQ (reference sequence). CDR3: CASSLSGIDNEQFF. The CDR3 region has the DNA TGTGCCAGCAGCTTATCGGGTATAGACAATGAGCAGTTCTTC.

This clonotype was found many times. This sequence joins TRBV7-3 and TRBJ2-7, with a tentative D call TRBD2 (7 bases). The CDR3 totals 14 residues. V dropped 5 bases and J dropped 3 bases, with 14 bases sitting between them. The V gene's germline CDR1 is SGHTA and CDR2 FQGTGA. As DNA, the CDR3 is TGTGCCAGCAGCCCGAGGGGGGGCTTCTACGAGCAGTACTTC. Translating gives CASSPRGGFYEQYF.

In its sample, this clonotype was seen once. The V and J genes are TRBV9 and TRBJ1-1, with D possibly being TRBD1 (5 bases). CDR1 is SGDLS and CDR2 is YYNGEE in the germline V gene. The CDR3 spans 14 residues. Trimming stripped 2 bases from V and 3 bases from J, with 11 bases between. CDR3 loop: CASSVSGGDTEAFF. CDR3 nucleotides: TGTGCCAGCAGCGTCTCTGGGGGGGACACTGAAGCTTTCTTT.

This clonotype was picked up many times. The chain couples TRBV11-3 to TRBJ1-2; D not certain. V dropped 5 bases and J dropped 8 bases, with 12 bases sitting between them. The length of the CDR3 is 12 residues. CDR1 and CDR2 (germline): SGHNT, YENEEA. The CDR3 here is CASSPRTGGYTF. The DNA of the CDR3 is TGTGCCAGCAGCCCAAGGACGGGCGGCTACACCTTC.

This clonotype was counted ten times or more. CDR3 in DNA: TGTGCCAGCAGTGAAAGGCGTAGGCAGGGGAGTGAAAAACTGTTTTTT. Its protein product is CASSERRRQGSEKLFF. The chain carries TRBV2 and TRBJ1-4; D perhaps matches TRBD1 (6 bases). Trimming pared 2 bases from V and 7 bases from J, leaving 17 bases between. The germline CDR1 and CDR2 sequences are SNHLY and FYNNEI. This CDR3 comprises 16 residues.

This clonotype was found a few times. The J gene is TRBJ1-6, the V gene TRBV5-4, with a tentative D call TRBD1 (6 bases). The ends were cut back, 4 bases at V and 8 bases at J, with 16 bases in the middle. The CDR3 spans 15 residues. Germline V gene lookup returns CDR1 SGHNT and CDR2 YYREEE (reference sequence). The CDR3 DNA sequence: TGTGCCAGCAGCGGAACCCGGGACAATCATTCACCCCTCCACTTT. Translating it yields CASSGTRDNHSPLHF.

This clonotype was seen ten or more times. The CDR3: CAISESDWGDSKKLFF. For the CDR3, the DNA is TGTGCCATCAGTGAGTCCGACTGGGGGGACAGCAAAAAACTGTTTTTT. V usage is TRBV10-3 and J usage is TRBJ1-4, with TRBD1 identical over 7 bases. The germline V gene encodes CDR1 ENHRY and CDR2 SYGVKD. J gave up 9 bases and V 0 bases, and 10 bases lay outside the gene matches. The CDR3 contains 16 residues.